The sample holds one count of the clone carrying this T cell receptor (beta chain). This entry belongs to a study of blood T cell repertoires in COVID-19. Per the original methods: Reference gene primer amplification in the assay estimated nucleated cell counts. Profiled with immunoSEQ multiplex PCR; TCRdb holds only in-frame clones, not every one. The DNA gave D and trimming, while V, J and clone size come from that table. The sample yields around 83,000 clones, 75% to 90% seen once. With 2 bases removed from V and 6 bases from J, the gap between germline ends came to 25 bases. The CDR3 covers 18 residues. Germline CDR1 MGHDK, CDR2 SYGVNS.

The chain carries TRBV25-1 and TRBJ1-1; D gene uncertain. Source material: peripheral blood. The sequence was obtained from a man in his fifties with active or convalescent COVID-19. In DNA, the CDR3 is TGTGCCAGCAGTGAAACGGGGAGGAGGCCCTCGGGTGGCGCTGAAGCTTTCTTT. Translated: CASSETGRRPSGGAEAFF.